A selection of T cell receptor beta chains follows, all from one sample in a study of regulatory T cells in long-lasting Graves disease. One entry per CDR3 protein, called by TCRdb with MiXCR from the multiplex PCR reads. The top ten hold about 7.8% of the sample, which has a few hundred thousand distinct CDR3 sequences, about 15% seen once. This sample also appeared in a second study, on T cells in Graves' hyperthyroidism and ophthalmopathy.

The starting material was peripheral blood mononuclear cells (PBMCs), obtained at new diagnosis, from a patient treated with antithyroid drugs. The source is a woman aged 40 to 50 with Graves disease. Both conserved end residues are part of each CDR3. A D gene is named only where the DNA matches it firmly. Clone sizes are given selectively: once, few, many, or a class where the clone is expanded.

j_gene	abundance	d_gene	v_gene	CDR3aa	CDR3nt
TRBJ2-7	-	-	TRBV6-1	CASSGRLGVSYEQYF	TGTGCCAGCAGTGGACGCCTCGGAGTATCCTACGAGCAGTACTTC
TRBJ1-1	few	-	TRBV6-2/TRBV6-3	CASREGAGTEAFF	TGTGCCAGTAGGGAGGGCGCGGGCACTGAAGCTTTCTTT
TRBJ2-5	many	TRBD1	TRBV7-2	CASSSPGQGEEETQYF	TGTGCCAGCAGTTCACCGGGACAGGGGGAGGAAGAGACCCAGTACTTC
TRBJ1-2	many	-	TRBV30	CAWSVLRGTYGYTF	TGTGCCTGGAGTGTACTGAGGGGGACCTATGGCTACACCTTC
TRBJ2-1	-	TRBD1	TRBV6-1	CASDRGSYNEQFF	TGTGCCAGCGACAGGGGTTCCTACAATGAGCAGTTCTTC
TRBJ2-7	many	-	TRBV15	CATSGARSYEQYF	TGTGCCACCAGCGGCGCAAGATCGTACGAGCAGTACTTC
TRBJ2-7	many	TRBD2	TRBV5-4	CASSLGGTSSGHEQYF	TGTGCCAGCAGCTTGGGGGGGACTAGCAGCGGCCACGAGCAGTACTTC
TRBJ2-1	-	TRBD2	TRBV20-1	CSARAILAGDEQFF	TGCAGTGCTAGAGCTATTCTAGCGGGAGATGAGCAGTTCTTC
TRBJ2-7	many	-	TRBV11-2	CASTQGGNEQYF	TGTGCCAGCACCCAGGGGGGGAACGAGCAGTACTTC
TRBJ2-2	-	-	TRBV28	CASSWDIPGELFF	TGTGCCAGCAGTTGGGACATTCCCGGGGAGCTGTTTTTT
TRBJ2-3	many	TRBD2	TRBV7-8	CASSLRGRARDTQYF	TGTGCCAGCAGCTTACGCGGGAGGGCCAGGGATACGCAGTATTTT
TRBJ2-1	many	TRBD2	TRBV11-2	CASSFPGTSRFNEQFF	TGTGCCAGCAGCTTCCCCGGGACTAGCCGATTCAATGAGCAGTTCTTC
TRBJ2-1	few	-	TRBV10-2	CASGAEAVSSSYNEQFF	TGCGCCAGCGGGGCGGAAGCAGTATCAAGCTCCTACAATGAGCAGTTCTTC
TRBJ1-4	many	TRBD1	TRBV20-1	CSATTGTGTEKLFF	TGCAGTGCTACCACCGGGACAGGGACTGAAAAACTGTTTTTT
TRBJ1-5	few	-	TRBV5-6	CASSKGGGSPSNQPQHF	TGTGCCAGCAGTAAAGGAGGGGGTAGTCCGAGCAATCAGCCCCAGCATTTT
TRBJ2-3	-	TRBD2	TRBV14	CASSPRPGLAGGLTDTQYF	TGTGCCAGCAGCCCGCGCCCTGGACTAGCGGGAGGGCTGACAGATACGCAGTATTTT
TRBJ2-1	many	TRBD2	TRBV2	CASSSRPSSGPYNEQFF	TGTGCCAGCAGCTCCCGTCCTTCTAGCGGGCCTTACAATGAGCAGTTCTTC
TRBJ1-2	-	-	TRBV4-1	CASSQARAQDGYTF	TGCGCCAGCAGCCAAGCTAGGGCCCAGGATGGCTACACCTTC
TRBJ2-6	many	TRBD2	TRBV2	CASRRAAGGPGGANVLTF	TGTGCCAGCAGGCGCGCAGCGGGAGGGCCTGGGGGGGCCAACGTCCTGACTTTC
TRBJ1-6	many	-	TRBV18	CASSPRPFTSSYNSPLHF	TGTGCCAGCTCACCACGTCCCTTTACCAGCTCCTATAATTCACCCCTCCACTTT
TRBJ2-1	few	TRBD2	TRBV10-1	CASSESTSGIYNEQFF	TGCGCCAGCAGTGAATCGACTAGCGGGATTTACAATGAGCAGTTCTTC
TRBJ2-7	-	-	TRBV9	CASSVAGAGIGEQYF	TGTGCCAGCAGCGTAGCAGGGGCAGGCATTGGCGAGCAGTACTTC
TRBJ2-7	many	-	TRBV28	CASSSILNLQAYEQYF	TGTGCCAGCAGTTCGATCCTCAACCTCCAAGCCTACGAGCAGTACTTC
TRBJ2-1	many	TRBD1	TRBV6-2/TRBV6-3	CASSAGTGVNEQFF	TGTGCCAGCAGCGCCGGGACAGGGGTAAATGAGCAGTTCTTC
TRBJ2-7	many	TRBD1	TRBV11-1	CASSLQKPGQGSYEQYF	TGTGCCAGCAGCTTACAAAAACCGGGACAGGGGAGCTACGAGCAGTACTTC
TRBJ2-7	-	-	TRBV19	CASSIDHLGAYEQYF	TGTGCCAGTAGTATAGATCATCTAGGGGCCTACGAGCAGTACTTC
TRBJ1-4	few	TRBD1	TRBV5-5	CASSESGGTNEKLFF	TGTGCCAGCAGCGAATCAGGGGGGACTAATGAAAAACTGTTTTTT
TRBJ2-7	many	-	TRBV18	CASSPEAGQIDEQYF	TGTGCCAGCTCACCAGAGGCAGGACAGATCGACGAGCAGTACTTC
TRBJ1-1	-	TRBD1	TRBV20-1	CSARDTGQDGWAFF	TGCAGTGCTAGGGACACCGGACAGGACGGGTGGGCTTTCTTT
TRBJ2-3	many	-	TRBV9	CASSVAGGSGLRTDTQYF	TGTGCCAGCAGCGTAGCCGGAGGCTCGGGCCTACGCACAGATACGCAGTATTTT
TRBJ2-7	many	-	TRBV5-1	CASSSPDPRMEQYF	TGCGCCAGCAGCTCCCCGGACCCGCGCATGGAGCAGTACTTC
TRBJ2-7	many	-	TRBV9	CASSGLGAGSYEQYF	TGTGCCAGCAGCGGCCTAGGGGCGGGCTCCTACGAGCAGTACTTC
TRBJ1-1	many	TRBD1	TRBV6-5	CASSYSMTGGTEAFF	TGTGCCAGCAGTTACTCAATGACAGGGGGCACTGAAGCTTTCTTT
TRBJ1-4	-	TRBD1	TRBV12-3/TRBV12-4	CASRKRQGGEKLFF	TGTGCCAGCAGAAAGAGACAGGGTGGGGAAAAACTGTTTTTT
TRBJ2-7	many	TRBD2	TRBV28	CASRSNPGLPSHEQYF	TGTGCCAGCAGATCTAACCCGGGACTACCATCCCACGAGCAGTACTTC
TRBJ2-3	many	-	TRBV3-1	CASSQTGEEQYF	TGTGCCAGCAGCCAAACGGGAGAGGAGCAGTATTTT
TRBJ1-1	many	TRBD1	TRBV11-2	CASSFFQDSGTGSNTEAFF	TGTGCCAGCAGCTTTTTTCAAGATTCCGGGACAGGAAGTAACACTGAAGCTTTCTTT
TRBJ1-4	many	-	TRBV3-1	CASSQAGEGEKLFF	TGTGCCAGCAGCCAAGCGGGGGAAGGCGAAAAACTGTTTTTT
TRBJ2-3	many	-	TRBV7-9	CASRRRAGGGTDTQYF	TGTGCCAGCAGGAGACGGGCCGGAGGTGGCACAGATACGCAGTATTTT
TRBJ2-5	many	TRBD2	TRBV2	CASTRGTSGGETQYF	TGTGCCAGCACGAGAGGCACTAGCGGGGGAGAGACCCAGTACTTC
TRBJ2-3	many	-	TRBV29-1	CSVVSRRRDSTDTQYF	TGCAGCGTTGTTTCTCGGAGGCGGGATAGCACAGATACGCAGTATTTT
TRBJ2-1	-	-	TRBV19	CASSIGNSGYNEQFF	TGTGCCAGTAGTATCGGTAATAGCGGATACAATGAGCAGTTCTTC
TRBJ1-1	many	-	TRBV18	CASSPLSGMNTEAFF	TGTGCCAGCTCACCTCTCAGCGGGATGAACACTGAAGCTTTCTTT
TRBJ1-3	many	-	TRBV28	CASRAENTIYF	TGTGCCAGCAGAGCGGAAAACACCATATATTTT
TRBJ2-1	many	TRBD2	TRBV20-1	CSARGLAPQEQFF	TGCAGTGCTAGGGGACTAGCGCCCCAAGAGCAGTTCTTC
TRBJ2-5	many	-	TRBV5-1	CASSLGPSGQETQYF	TGCGCCAGCAGCTTGGGCCCCAGCGGACAAGAGACCCAGTACTTC
TRBJ1-5	-	TRBD1	TRBV28	CASSTGGSGSNQPQHF	TGTGCCAGCAGTACAGGGGGCTCCGGTAGCAATCAGCCCCAGCATTTT
TRBJ2-1	few	-	TRBV6-2/TRBV6-3	CASSYLTPMADNEQFF	TGTGCCAGCAGTTACCTGACACCCATGGCGGACAATGAGCAGTTCTTC
TRBJ2-5	few	-	TRBV4-1	CASSQPGRPQETQYF	TGCGCCAGCAGCCAGCCGGGACGACCTCAAGAGACCCAGTACTTC
TRBJ2-1	-	-	TRBV7-9	CTSSLSGGRSYNEQFF	TGTACCAGCAGCCTATCGGGCGGCCGCTCCTACAATGAGCAGTTCTTC
TRBJ2-3	many	TRBD1	TRBV12-3/TRBV12-4	CASSLVGGVADTQYF	TGTGCCAGCAGTTTAGTAGGGGGCGTCGCTGATACGCAGTATTTT